This T cell receptor beta chain was identified during a study of blood T cell repertoires in COVID-19 (dated by TCRdb to 2018 to 2020). With respect to the entire study: The collaborator samples originated in the United States, Italy and Spain and spanned the acute and convalescent phases of COVID-19. The material from the prospective study consisted of cDNA or gDNA derived from T cells, B-cell-depleted T cells, or PBMCs. Deeply sampled blood TCRbeta repertoires from subjects exposed to, actively infected with, or recovered from COVID-19 were included in the dataset. The repertoires were made available in a free public database intended to serve as a resource for research on the immune response to SARS-CoV-2. Samples came from the ongoing ImmuneRACE study (first 160 participants) plus 1,254 subjects from 6 global collaborators. A de-identified subject ID, COVID-19 status, age in years and sex were almost always included in the sample metadata. Where available, HLA class I and class II types were taken from metadata supplied by the sample provider and were not determined by assay-based typing. Points the paper makes about the study in general: Clinical and demographic metadata were provided uncurated, with the amount varying by source and participant.

On this clone itself: Its antigen remains undetermined. No per-base quality is available; no much larger clone lies one base away.

Germline trimming: 2 bases from V, 1 base from J; junction bases outside gene matches: 8. The CDR3 has 18 amino acids, counting the end cysteine and phenylalanine. Only the CDR3 part of the read is kept: 54 bases, read in frame from the first base. The germline V gene sets CDR1 to SNHLY and CDR2 to FYNNEI. TCRbeta CDR3 regions were amplified from genomic DNA using the immunoSEQ Assay, a bias-controlled multiplex PCR. The study's processing was this. The number of nucleated cells in each sample was estimated from the amplification of reference gene primers within the assay. To quantify the absolute abundance of each unique TCRbeta CDR3 rearrangement, sequence reads were collapsed and filtered. For each sample, productive Simpson clonality was calculated as the square root of Simpson's diversity index across productive rearrangements. TCRdb provides this immuneACCESS table in a form limited to in-frame rearrangements. Some clones are lacking; in checked studies, under half of them reflect an unresolved V gene, and why the rest are absent is not known. V, J and clone size reflect that table, while D and trimming were determined from the DNA. The sample has about 280,000 clones on record, approximately 78% of them singletons. Together, the top ten hold 5% of the sample.

Enrolling through a virtual design, the prospective study's participants ranged in age from about 18 to 100 years and lived across more than 20 United States geographic areas. In the prospective study, participants were assigned to cohorts based on the clinical history participants reported in a screening survey and a study questionnaire. A participant counted as exposed if, within 2 weeks of entering the study, that participant had been in contact with someone who had a PCR-confirmed or clinician-diagnosed COVID-19 case. In the prospective study, whole blood, serum and a nasopharyngeal or oropharyngeal swab were collected from each participant by mobile phlebotomists. Prospective study participants could optionally give additional blood draws and questionnaires over an approximately 2-month period. Before DNA extraction, prospective study blood samples were shipped either frozen or at room temperature.

The sequenced sample was PBMCs or T cells enriched from blood (not recorded which). This TCR came from a man in his forties who had been exposed to COVID-19. Here the chain combines TRBV2 and TRBJ2-3, and 11 bases in between align with TRBD2. The nucleotide sequence reads TGTGCCAGCAGTGAACCGGGACTAGCGGACCCTCGCACAGATACGCAGTATTTT. The resulting protein is CASSEPGLADPRTDTQYF.